These 19 T cell receptor beta chains originate from one sample sequenced in a study of identical twins. From the 5' RACE reads, TCRdb called clonotypes with MiXCR, one entry per CDR3 protein. The sample comprises 520,000 or so distinct CDR3 sequences, around 20% of which are singletons, and 0.91% rests with the top ten. The same sample was also studied in work on T cells expressing NK-cell markers.

The sample was CD4+ T cells sorted from blood. The source is a woman under 30 in good health.

This clonotype has a single count. The chain links TRBV9 to TRBJ2-3; 12 nucleotides align to TRBD2. CDR1 SGDLS and CDR2 YYNGEE come from the germline V gene. The junction had 6 bases not matched to a gene; V was cut back by 4 bases and J by 6 bases. This CDR3 comprises 15 residues. The CDR3: CASSSTSGGYDTQYF. Here the CDR3 DNA reads TGTGCCAGCAGCTCCACTAGCGGGGGGTATGATACGCAGTATTTT. Filled out from reference TRBV9 and TRBJ2-3, the complete variable domain reads DSGVTQTPKHLITATGQRVTLRCSPRSGDLSVYWYQQSLDQGLQFLIQYYNGEERAKGNILERFSAQQFPDLHSELNLSSLELGDSALYFCASSSTSGGYDTQYFGPGTRLTVL.

The rearrangement links TRBV20-1 to TRBJ2-3; 7 bases fit TRBD1. V lost 0 bases to trimming and J lost 5 bases; unmatched junction nucleotides: 5. Looked up from germline, CDR1 is DFQATT and CDR2 is SNEGSKA (reference sequence). CDR3 size: 14 residues. CDR3: CSARERSGGDTQYF. In DNA form, the CDR3 reads TGCAGTGCTAGAGAGAGGTCAGGGGGAGATACGCAGTATTTT.

This clonotype was seen only a few times. The J gene is TRBJ1-1, the V gene TRBV3-1; D may be TRBD1 (6 bases). The CDR3 extends over 12 amino acids. The V end lost 3 bases, the J end lost 7 bases, and 9 bases lay between the germline ends. Germline CDR1 is LGHDT and CDR2 is YNNKEL (reference sequence). Here the CDR3 reads CASSQETGEAFF. DNA of the CDR3: TGTGCCAGCAGCCAGGAGACAGGTGAAGCTTTCTTT. Filled out from reference TRBV3-1 and TRBJ1-1, the complete variable domain reads DTAVSQTPKYLVTQMGNDKSIKCEQNLGHDTMYWYKQDSKKFLKIMFSYNNKELIINETVPNRFSPKSPDKAHLNLHINSLELGDSAVYFCASSQETGEAFFGQGTRLTVV.

The J gene is TRBJ2-5, the V gene TRBV20-1; D not resolved. Germline V CDR1 and CDR2: DFQATT, SNEGSKA (reference sequence). The CDR3 is 10 residues long. Trimming removed 5 bases from V and 4 bases from J, with 5 bases in between. CDR3 sequence: CSAGVETQYF. The CDR3 region has the DNA TGCAGTGCTGGAGTAGAGACCCAGTACTTC.

This clonotype was seen more than once but under ten times. The J gene is TRBJ2-3, the V gene TRBV5-1; 7 bases map to TRBD1. CDR3 length equals 15 residues. Germline V gene lookup returns CDR1 SGHRS and CDR2 YFSETQ. The V and J ends lost 3 bases and 3 bases, in that order; junction bases with no gene match: 7. The CDR3 nucleotides read TGCGCCAGCAGCTCTACAGGGGATGAAACAGATACGCAGTATTTT. This codes for CASSSTGDETDTQYF.

CDR3 sequence reads: CASSVDINYGYTF. The CDR3 region has the DNA TGTGCCAGCAGCGTAGACATCAACTATGGCTACACCTTC. The chain is built from TRBV9 and TRBJ1-2; D call uncertain. V was shortened by 0 bases and J by 2 bases, with 5 bases between the two germline ends. Germline CDR1 SGDLS, CDR2 YYNGEE. The CDR3 spans 13 residues.

This clonotype has a count of ten or more. V and J are TRBV7-3 and TRBJ2-3, with 8 bases lining up with TRBD2. Germline loops: CDR1 SGHTA, CDR2 FQGTGA. This CDR3 has 14 amino acids. The V and J ends lost 3 bases and 5 bases, in that order; junction bases with no gene match: 4. The CDR3 region has the DNA TGTGCCAGCAGCTTGGGACTAGGAGGAGATACGCAGTATTTT. It is translated as CASSLGLGGDTQYF. Full variable domain (missing parts from reference TRBV7-3 and TRBJ2-3): GAGVSQTPSNKVTEKGKYVELRCDPISGHTALYWYRQSLGQGPEFLIYFQGTGAADDSGLPNDRFFAVRPEGSVSTLKIQRTERGDSAVYLCASSLGLGGDTQYFGPGTRLTVL.

Ten or more counts support this clonotype. This chain connects TRBV5-6 to TRBJ1-2; 7 positions agree with TRBD1. CDR3 length: 15 amino acids. CDR1 and CDR2 (germline): SGHDT, YYEEEE. V trimming: 4 bases; J trimming: 7 bases; junction bases outside the gene matches: 13. The CDR3 coding sequence is TGTGCCAGCAGCCGATACGACAGGGCTACCGGTGGCTACACCTTC. Its protein is CASSRYDRATGGYTF.

The V gene is TRBV19, the J gene TRBJ2-2, with D possibly TRBD2 on 5 matching bases. Trimming took 4 bases from V and 3 from J, leaving 12 bases between them. The germline CDR1 and CDR2 sequences are LNHDA and SQIVND (reference sequence). The CDR3 extends over 15 amino acids. CDR3 DNA: TGTGCCAGTAGTAGCCAGCGGTCTCACACCGGGGAGCTGTTTTTT. Residues: CASSSQRSHTGELFF.

This clonotype was seen a handful of times. The CDR3 coding sequence is TGCAGTGCCGCGGGGGGCTTTCCCGGGGGCACCGGGGAGCTGTTTTTT. Amino acids: CSAAGGFPGGTGELFF. The chain couples TRBV20-1 to TRBJ2-2; 8 bases map to TRBD2. The trim removed 6 bases at V and 4 bases at J, leaving 13 bases unmatched. The CDR3 consists of 16 residues. Germline loops: CDR1 DFQATT, CDR2 SNEGSKA (reference sequence).

V and J are TRBV30 and TRBJ1-5, with D tentatively TRBD1 (5 bases). This CDR3 has 16 amino acids. V shed 3 bases and J shed 6 bases, with 21 bases lying between them. CDR1 is GTSNPN and CDR2 is SVGIG in the germline V gene (reference sequence). In DNA, the CDR3 is TGTGCCTGGAGCCGACCGGGGCCCCGTTTGGTTCAGCCCCAGCATTTT. Translation gives CAWSRPGPRLVQPQHF.

V usage is TRBV20-1 and J usage is TRBJ2-7; no clear D gene. CDR1 is DFQATT and CDR2 is SNEGSKA in the germline V gene (reference sequence). V dropped 7 bases and J dropped 2 bases, with 12 bases sitting between them. The CDR3 is made up of 12 amino acids. The CDR3 DNA follows: TGCAGTGTAGAGAAGGTCACCTACGAGCAGTACTTC. Translating gives CSVEKVTYEQYF.

This clonotype was seen more than once but under ten times. This chain joins TRBV9 and TRBJ1-1; D remains unclear. Germline V gene data show CDR1 as SGDLS and CDR2 as YYNGEE. V was clipped by 2 bases and J by 0 bases, with 5 bases between them. This CDR3 has 13 residues. The CDR3 sequence is CASSVAMNTEAFF. The CDR3 DNA follows: TGTGCCAGCAGCGTGGCAATGAACACTGAAGCTTTCTTT.

In its sample, this clonotype was seen many times. The J gene is TRBJ2-7, the V gene TRBV12-3 or TRBV12-4; D perhaps matches TRBD1 (6 bases). The CDR3 is made up of 12 amino acids. The V and J ends lost 6 bases and 4 bases respectively, with 10 bases between them. The CDR3 DNA follows: TGTGCCAGCAGCAAAGGACAGTACGAGCAGTACTTC. Its translation: CASSKGQYEQYF.

This clonotype has only a few counts. The V and J genes are TRBV20-1 and TRBJ2-7; D is ambiguous. There are 14 residues in the CDR3. V was clipped by 6 bases and J by 6 bases, with 21 bases between them. CDR1 and CDR2 (germline): DFQATT, SNEGSKA (reference sequence). The CDR3 loop is CSAAEPENLREQYF. The CDR3 coding sequence is TGCAGTGCCGCCGAGCCAGAAAACCTTCGCGAGCAGTACTTC.

This clonotype occurred a few times. CDR3 residues: CASSAGGTSGQFF. CDR3 coding DNA: TGTGCCAGCAGCGCGGGGGGGACTAGCGGGCAGTTCTTC. The rearrangement links TRBV7-9 to TRBJ2-1; 11 bases are a match to TRBD2. Germline trimming cut 5 bases from V and 12 bases from J; bases unmatched to any gene: 6. The germline V gene has CDR1 SEHNR and CDR2 FQNEAQ (reference sequence). This CDR3 has 13 amino acids.

The chain recombines TRBV6-6 with TRBJ2-7, with a weak D call TRBD2 (5 bases). Trimming left V 0 bases short and J 12 bases short, with 9 bases between. CDR3 length: 11 amino acids. Looked up from germline, CDR1 is MNHNY and CDR2 is SVGAGI (reference sequence). CDR3 coding DNA: TGTGCCAGCAGTTACTCGGGGAGAGGGTACTTC. This encodes CASSYSGRGYF.

In this sample, this clonotype turned up a few times. The chain has TRBV12-3 or TRBV12-4 and TRBJ2-7; 7 bases map to TRBD2. V lost 8 bases, J lost 3 bases, and 4 bases stayed unmatched. This CDR3 region has 12 residues. CDR3 nucleotide sequence: TGTGCCAGCTTGGGGGGGAACTACGAGCAGTACTTC. Protein product: CASLGGNYEQYF.

This clonotype was counted only a few times. V is TRBV5-1 and J is TRBJ2-3; 12 nucleotides agree with TRBD2. The junction had 11 bases not matched to a gene; V was cut back by 3 bases and J by 3 bases. The V gene's germline CDR1 is SGHRS and CDR2 YFSETQ. CDR3 length: 18 amino acids. CDR3 DNA: TGCGCCAGCAGCTCCCTCCCCCAACTAGCGGGGGGAACAGATACGCAGTATTTT. This codes for CASSSLPQLAGGTDTQYF.